What follows describes a single T cell receptor beta chain. Its antigen is still unknown. This table comes from immunoSEQ multiplex PCR, and its TCRdb copy is limited to in-frame clones, with some not included. The sample comprises a few hundred thousand clones, approximately 90% of which are singletons, and about 0.8% rests with the top ten. This entry is derived from a study of cytomegalovirus exposure and HLA in healthy donors. Germline V CDR1 and CDR2: MNHEY, SMNVEV (reference sequence). The ends lost 10 bases at V and 0 bases at J; junction bases unmatched: 14. This CDR3 is built from 16 residues. Study-level findings and limits: Many donors shared some public TCRs, even though most TCR sequences were rare.

This TCR came from a woman younger than 30 in good health and CMV-seronegative. V gene TRBV27 combines with J gene TRBJ1-1, with 7 bases that match TRBD1. The sequencing sample was made of PBMCs. This chain's CDR3 is CATLVRDSNMNTEAFF. The CDR3 DNA reads TGTGCCACCTTGGTCCGGGACAGCAACATGAACACTGAAGCTTTCTTT.